This TCR beta chain was retrieved from a study of blood T cell repertoires in COVID-19. Under the authors' procedure: Amplification of reference gene primers was used by the study to estimate nucleated cell counts. Assay: immunoSEQ multiplex PCR; the TCRdb copy retains only in-frame clones and omits some. V, J and clone size were drawn from that table, and D and trimming were deduced from the DNA. The sample carries 140,000 to 150,000 clones, approximately 84% recorded once. Germline CDR1 SGHTA, CDR2 FQGNSA. V lost 5 bases and J lost 3, with 14 bases in between. There are 15 residues in the CDR3. The receptor was derived from a woman in her fifties or sixties with acute or convalescent COVID-19. The V gene is TRBV7-2, the J gene TRBJ2-1; D not certain. Material for sequencing was peripheral blood. This chain's CDR3 is CASSPSSNNYNEQFF. The DNA of the CDR3 is TGTGCCAGCAGCCCCTCCTCAAACAACTACAATGAGCAGTTCTTC.